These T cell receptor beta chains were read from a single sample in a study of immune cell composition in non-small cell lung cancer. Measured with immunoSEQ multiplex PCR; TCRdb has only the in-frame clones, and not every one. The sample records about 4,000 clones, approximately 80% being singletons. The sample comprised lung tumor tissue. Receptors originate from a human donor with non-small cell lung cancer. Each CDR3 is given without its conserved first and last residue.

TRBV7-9,ASSPQPSPGFAYEQY
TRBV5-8,ASSQGGSPYTEAF
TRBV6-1,ASSGGSASGANVLT
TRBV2,ASSLASGGFYNEQF
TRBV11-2,ASSLDPAGAPTYGYT
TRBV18,ASSPGDRGEAQY
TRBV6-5,ASSYSDGTQPQH
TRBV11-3,ASSPTQGFEWETQY
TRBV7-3,ASSLSREGETQY
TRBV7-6,ASAGTSGSDTQY
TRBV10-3,AISDSGGEGNTGELF
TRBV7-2,ASSLVAGGARTDTQY
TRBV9,ASSVGGGAETDTQY
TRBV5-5,ASSFSGAQPQH
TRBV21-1,ASSKVKQGTQGNTIY
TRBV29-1,SVVNGGANTEAF
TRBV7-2,ASSLQGIGNQPQH
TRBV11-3,ASSFSFEETQY
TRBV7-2,ASSLGQGISYEQY
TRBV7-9,ASSRTSGASTWNEQF
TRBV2,ASSNPRTSGGSYNEQF
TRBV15,ATSGAPGPVQY
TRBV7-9,ASSPQGAQNNEQF
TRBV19,ASTELTGTYFYGYT
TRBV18,ASSPRQGWDPVGVAYEQY
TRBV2,ASSVGGGSYNEQF
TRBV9,ASSVAPPTEQY
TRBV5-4,ASSLGGAAPNYGYT
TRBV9,ASRRLADDTDTQY
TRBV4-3,ASSQAGTGSPYGYT
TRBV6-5,ASSSQGLGTEAF
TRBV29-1,SVDQSGGERGGYT
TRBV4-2,ASSHGLAGRTNTGELF
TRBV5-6,ASSLRGPYEQY
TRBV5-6,ATIAGGGQETQY
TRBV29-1,SGGDGGGYT
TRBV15,ATSRTETGTGELF
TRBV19,ASSTPGLINQPQH
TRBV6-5,ASSTLIQGQTQY
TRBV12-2,ASRFSGQGSRGAYEQY